What follows describes a single T cell receptor beta chain. Antigen specificity is unknown. The method was immunoSEQ multiplex PCR; TCRdb's version includes in-frame clones alone and lacks a portion of them. This sample yields nearly 200,000 clones, of which under 95% are seen a single time; around 1% belongs to the top ten. This sample was included in a study of T cell responses to AZD1222 COVID-19 vaccine. Study outcomes and limitations: Nearly half of spike-specific TCRs reportedly go after variant regions that carry no mutations. Clonal diversity may have been underestimated in mostly white British donors. The peak T cell response came first, and repertoires were sampled only after it. Baseline seropositivity characterized only six AZD1222 recipients.

CDR1 is SGHAT and CDR2 is FQDESV in the germline V gene (reference sequence). V shed 8 bases and J shed 1 base, with 6 bases lying between them. The CDR3 is 13 amino acids. The sequencing used peripheral blood, collected 28 days after the second AZD1222 dose. The sequence was collected from an adult who received the AZD1222 COVID-19 vaccine. V gene TRBV11-1 combines with J gene TRBJ2-6; D is uncertain. Here the CDR3 DNA reads TGTGCCAGCTCCGGGTCTGGGGCCAACGTCCTGACTTTC. It is translated as CASSGSGANVLTF. The full variable domain, completed using reference TRBV11-1 and TRBJ2-6, is EAEVAQSPRYKITEKSQAVAFWCDPISGHATLYWYRQILGQGPELLVQFQDESVVDDSQLPKDRFSAERLKGVDSTLKIQPAELGDSAMYLCASSGSGANVLTFGAGSRLTVL.